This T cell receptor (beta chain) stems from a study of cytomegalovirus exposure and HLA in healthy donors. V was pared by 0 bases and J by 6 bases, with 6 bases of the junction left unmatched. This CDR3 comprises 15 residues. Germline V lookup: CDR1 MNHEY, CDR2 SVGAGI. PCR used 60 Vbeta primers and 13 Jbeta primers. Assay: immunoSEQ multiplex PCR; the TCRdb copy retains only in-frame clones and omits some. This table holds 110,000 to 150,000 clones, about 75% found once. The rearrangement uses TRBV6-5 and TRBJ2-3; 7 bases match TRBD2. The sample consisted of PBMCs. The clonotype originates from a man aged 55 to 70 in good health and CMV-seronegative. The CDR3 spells CASSYSRTRADTQYF. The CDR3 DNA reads TGTGCCAGCAGTTACTCGCGGACTAGGGCGGATACGCAGTATTTT.